This T cell receptor (beta chain) was identified in a study of shared clonotypes between healthy human individuals. Study-level information: Each donor's CD4 naive and CD4 memory cells filled three plates apiece, CD8 naive two, and CD8 memory one.

V lost 1 base and J 4 bases, leaving 6 bases between the germline ends. The CDR3 loop spans 13 amino acids. Germline V gene lookup returns CDR1 SGHKS and CDR2 YYEKEE (reference sequence). Each replicate PCR on the sorted subsets used about 220 ng DNA (about 30,000 T cell genomes). Generated by immunoSEQ multiplex PCR, the TCRdb table keeps only in-frame clones and is missing some. The sample carries roughly 530,000 clones, 90% to 96% recorded once. The donors were all Caucasian adults (living in Nashville, Tennessee). This clone came up once. The sample holds other DNA sequences that translate to the same CDR3.

The clonotype was recovered from a woman younger than 45 in good health. This rearrangement joins TRBV5-5 to TRBJ1-5; a weak D match, TRBD1 (5 bases). Sequencing input: naive CD4+ T cells sorted from blood. Noted subset: CD45RA+ positively selected. CDR3 in DNA: TGTGCCAGCAGCTTGCGGGGGAATCAGCCCCAGCATTTT. This sequence encodes CASSLRGNQPQHF. Using reference TRBV5-5 and TRBJ1-5 for the parts outside the CDR3, the full variable domain is DAGVTQSPTHLIKTRGQQVTLRCSPISGHKSVSWYQQVLGQGPQFIFQYYEKEERGRGNFPDRFSARQFPNYSSELNVNALLLGDSALYLCASSLRGNQPQHFGDGTRLSIL.